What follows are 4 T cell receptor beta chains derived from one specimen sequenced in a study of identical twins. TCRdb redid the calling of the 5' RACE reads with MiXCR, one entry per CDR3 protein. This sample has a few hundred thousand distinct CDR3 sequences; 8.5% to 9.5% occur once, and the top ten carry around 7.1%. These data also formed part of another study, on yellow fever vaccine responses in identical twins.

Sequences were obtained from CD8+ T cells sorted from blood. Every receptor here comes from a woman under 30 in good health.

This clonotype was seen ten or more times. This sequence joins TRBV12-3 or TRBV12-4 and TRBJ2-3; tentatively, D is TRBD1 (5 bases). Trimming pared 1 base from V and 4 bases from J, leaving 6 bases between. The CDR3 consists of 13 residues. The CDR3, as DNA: TGTGCCAGCAGTTTAGGGGGCCCAGATACGCAGTATTTT. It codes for CASSLGGPDTQYF.

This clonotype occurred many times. This CDR3 is CSVEQDSYEQYF. As DNA, the CDR3 is TGCAGCGTTGAACAGGACTCCTACGAGCAGTACTTC. The V and J genes are TRBV29-1 and TRBJ2-7; D ambiguous. The germline V gene has CDR1 SQVTM and CDR2 ANQGSEA. V lost 2 bases, J lost 0 bases, and 5 bases lay in between. The length of the CDR3 is 12 residues.

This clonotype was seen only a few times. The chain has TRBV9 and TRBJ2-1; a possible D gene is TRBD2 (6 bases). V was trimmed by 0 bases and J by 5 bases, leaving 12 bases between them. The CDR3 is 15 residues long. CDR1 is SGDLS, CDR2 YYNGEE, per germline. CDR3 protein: CASSVDAGRHNEQFF. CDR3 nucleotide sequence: TGTGCCAGCAGCGTAGATGCGGGACGGCACAATGAGCAGTTCTTC.

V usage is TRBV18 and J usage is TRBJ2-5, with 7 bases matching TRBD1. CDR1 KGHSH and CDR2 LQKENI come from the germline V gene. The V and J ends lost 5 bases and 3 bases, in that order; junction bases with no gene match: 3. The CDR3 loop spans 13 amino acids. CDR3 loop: CASSDRAKETQYF. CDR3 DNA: TGTGCCAGCTCAGACAGGGCTAAAGAGACCCAGTACTTC. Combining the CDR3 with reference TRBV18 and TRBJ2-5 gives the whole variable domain NAGVMQNPRHLVRRRGQEARLRCSPMKGHSHVYWYRQLPEEGLKFMVYLQKENIIDESGMPKERFSAEFPKEGPSILRIQQVVRGDSAAYFCASSDRAKETQYFGPGTRLLVL.